The rows below give T cell receptor beta chains drawn from one sample of a study of shared clonotypes between healthy human individuals. The data were produced by immunoSEQ multiplex PCR, yet TCRdb's version contains in-frame clones alone and is incomplete. The sample has 2 million to 2.5 million clones; approximately 95% are singletons. Sequences were obtained from naive CD4+ T cells sorted from blood. The receptors originated from a man aged 18 to 30 in good health. Both conserved end residues are part of each CDR3. D genes are given only for firm matches. Clone size is stated in some rows and not others, as once, few, many or a class when expanded.

d_gene | abundance | j_gene | v_gene | CDR3aa | CDR3nt
- | - | TRBJ2-7 | TRBV7-3 | CASSLGGTPYEQYF | TGTGCCAGCAGCTTGGGGGGAACTCCATACGAGCAGTACTTC
TRBD1 | - | TRBJ2-5 | TRBV28 | CASRPTGMIGETQYF | TGTGCCAGCAGACCGACAGGGATGATTGGAGAGACCCAGTACTTC
- | - | TRBJ2-6 | TRBV5-1 | CASSPQSSGANVLTF | TGCGCCAGCAGCCCTCAGAGCTCTGGGGCCAACGTCCTGACTTTC
TRBD2 | - | TRBJ2-3 | TRBV5-4 | CASSLLSGGADTQYF | TGTGCCAGCAGCTTATTGAGCGGGGGGGCAGATACGCAGTATTTT
TRBD1 | - | TRBJ1-3 | TRBV9 | CASSPRDRGPSGNTIYF | TGTGCCAGCAGCCCCCGGGACAGGGGACCTTCTGGAAACACCATATATTTT
- | - | TRBJ2-7 | TRBV18 | CASSTDGAYEQYF | TGTGCCAGCTCTACGGACGGAGCCTACGAGCAGTACTTC
- | - | TRBJ1-5 | TRBV29-1 | CSILTGIGNQPQHF | TGCAGCATTTTGACGGGGATCGGCAATCAGCCCCAGCATTTT
- | - | TRBJ2-1 | TRBV7-3 | CASSSRPDEQFF | TGTGCCAGCAGCTCCCGACCGGATGAGCAGTTCTTC
- | - | TRBJ2-1 | TRBV4-3 | CASSQDRVRDGNEQFF | TGCGCCAGCAGCCAAGATCGAGTAAGGGACGGCAATGAGCAGTTCTTC
- | - | TRBJ2-7 | TRBV5-4 | CASSLGGTREVHEQYF | TGTGCCAGCAGCTTGGGAGGGACGAGAGAGGTCCACGAGCAGTACTTC
- | - | TRBJ2-3 | TRBV29-1 | CSVEVARTDTQYF | TGCAGCGTTGAAGTGGCCCGCACAGATACGCAGTATTTT
- | - | TRBJ1-5 | TRBV6-4 | CATGRGAQHF | TGTGCCACCGGAAGAGGAGCCCAGCATTTT
- | - | TRBJ1-5 | TRBV30 | CAWSPSKGYSNQPQHF | TGTGCCTGGAGCCCGAGCAAGGGGTATAGCAATCAGCCCCAGCATTTT
- | - | TRBJ2-3 | TRBV5-6 | CASSLKPGADTQYF | TGTGCCAGCAGCTTGAAACCGGGGGCAGATACGCAGTATTTT
- | - | TRBJ1-5 | TRBV27 | CASSSGHQPQHF | TGTGCCAGCAGTTCAGGGCATCAGCCCCAGCATTTT
- | - | TRBJ2-5 | TRBV2 | CASSERETQYF | TGTGCCAGCAGTGAGAGGGAGACCCAGTACTTC
TRBD1 | - | TRBJ1-2 | TRBV4-1 | CASSQDGTLTGTRGYTF | TGCGCCAGCAGCCAAGATGGGACCTTGACAGGGACCCGTGGCTACACCTTC
- | - | TRBJ2-3 | TRBV5-1 | CASSLGAVTSTDTQYF | TGCGCCAGCAGCTTGGGAGCAGTAACTAGCACAGATACGCAGTATTTT
- | - | TRBJ2-3 | TRBV5-1 | CASSLAGSTDTQYF | TGCGCCAGCAGCTTGGCGGGAAGTACAGATACGCAGTATTTT
- | - | TRBJ2-7 | TRBV11-2 | CASSSPTEYEQYF | TGTGCCAGCAGCTCCCCTACGGAGTACGAGCAGTACTTC
TRBD2 | - | TRBJ2-4 | TRBV4-3 | CASSLGGAGGPENIQYF | TGCGCCAGCAGCCTTGGGGGAGCGGGAGGGCCCGAAAACATTCAGTACTTC
- | - | TRBJ1-1 | TRBV6-5 | CASSPLTGRTEAFF | TGTGCCAGCAGCCCCCTTACAGGGCGCACTGAAGCTTTCTTT
- | - | TRBJ1-2 | TRBV4-1 | CASSQILTDYGYTF | TGCGCCAGCAGCCAAATATTGACAGACTATGGCTACACCTTC
- | - | TRBJ2-5 | TRBV7-2 | CASSPRPKARQETQYF | TGTGCCAGCAGCCCCCGGCCTAAAGCGAGGCAAGAGACCCAGTACTTC
- | - | TRBJ1-1 | TRBV6-1 | CASSEVPTGTEAFF | TGTGCCAGCAGTGAAGTACCGACAGGCACTGAAGCTTTCTTT
TRBD1 | once | TRBJ2-1 | TRBV29-1 | CSVVTGAEQFF | TGCAGCGTTGTGACAGGGGCTGAGCAGTTCTTC
- | - | TRBJ2-5 | TRBV5-4 | CASSTRDSPVETQYF | TGTGCCAGCAGCACTCGGGACTCCCCGGTAGAGACCCAGTACTTC
TRBD1 | once | TRBJ2-3 | TRBV18 | CASSPSTGGGVGSTDTQYF | TGTGCCAGCTCACCATCGACAGGGGGAGGCGTGGGGAGCACAGATACGCAGTATTTT
- | - | TRBJ1-5 | TRBV5-1 | CASSFGGSNQPQHF | TGCGCCAGCAGCTTTGGAGGAAGCAATCAGCCCCAGCATTTT
- | - | TRBJ1-2 | TRBV5-1 | CASSLADNYGYTF | TGCGCCAGCAGCTTGGCAGATAACTATGGCTACACCTTC
- | once | TRBJ2-5 | TRBV27 | CASGRRETQYF | TGTGCCAGCGGGAGACGAGAGACCCAGTACTTC
- | - | TRBJ2-7 | TRBV10-3 | CACGGSYEQYF | TGTGCCTGTGGGGGATCCTACGAGCAGTACTTC
TRBD2 | - | TRBJ2-7 | TRBV7-2 | CASSQTSGGTYEQYF | TGTGCCAGCAGCCAAACTAGCGGAGGAACCTACGAGCAGTACTTC
- | - | TRBJ1-2 | TRBV7-9 | CASSLVGRGYTF | TGTGCCAGCAGCTTAGTAGGACGTGGCTACACCTTC
- | - | TRBJ2-3 | TRBV30 | CAYYPGTRPDTQYF | TGTGCCTATTACCCCGGGACAAGACCAGATACGCAGTATTTT
TRBD1 | - | TRBJ2-5 | TRBV28 | CASSLPKRTGQRGKTQYF | TGTGCCAGCAGTTTACCAAAAAGGACAGGGCAACGAGGAAAGACCCAGTACTTC
TRBD1 | - | TRBJ2-5 | TRBV9 | CASSPWTGEETQYF | TGTGCCAGCAGCCCCTGGACAGGGGAAGAGACCCAGTACTTC
- | - | TRBJ2-7 | TRBV7-2 | CASSLEGGWASSYEQYF | TGTGCCAGCAGCTTAGAAGGGGGGTGGGCCTCGTCCTACGAGCAGTACTTC
- | once | TRBJ1-6 | TRBV19 | CASNPGTVNSPLHF | TGTGCCAGTAATCCCGGGACGGTTAATTCACCCCTCCACTTT
TRBD2 | - | TRBJ2-5 | TRBV19 | CASSRTSGGLRQETQYF | TGTGCCAGTAGTCGGACTAGCGGGGGCCTTCGCCAAGAGACCCAGTACTTC
- | - | TRBJ2-1 | TRBV13 | CATRWTAAPYNEQFF | TGTGCCACCAGATGGACAGCGGCCCCCTACAATGAGCAGTTCTTC
TRBD1 | - | TRBJ2-3 | TRBV5-8 | CAGQGSTDTQYF | TGTGCCGGACAGGGCAGCACAGATACGCAGTATTTT
TRBD2 | - | TRBJ2-4 | TRBV5-4 | CASSLLAGGPEYF | TGTGCCAGCAGCTTGTTAGCGGGAGGGCCTGAGTACTTC
- | - | TRBJ1-2 | TRBV2 | CASSEGGVGGYTF | TGTGCCAGCAGTGAAGGAGGGGTTGGTGGCTACACCTTC
- | - | TRBJ2-7 | TRBV28 | CASSLPKGVGTYEQYF | TGTGCCAGCAGTTTACCCAAGGGGGTCGGGACCTACGAGCAGTACTTC
TRBD1 | - | TRBJ2-7 | TRBV18 | CASSHPGTGDPYEQYF | TGTGCCAGCTCCCACCCAGGGACAGGGGACCCCTACGAGCAGTACTTC
TRBD2 | - | TRBJ2-7 | TRBV28 | CASSIAGGHEQYF | TGTGCCAGCAGTATAGCGGGAGGGCACGAGCAGTACTTC
TRBD1 | - | TRBJ2-3 | TRBV4-1 | CASSQTGFGTDTQYF | TGCGCCAGCAGCCAGACAGGGTTTGGAACAGATACGCAGTATTTT
- | - | TRBJ2-7 | TRBV6-1 | CASSEIPGYTYEQYF | TGTGCCAGCAGTGAAATCCCAGGGTACACCTACGAGCAGTACTTC